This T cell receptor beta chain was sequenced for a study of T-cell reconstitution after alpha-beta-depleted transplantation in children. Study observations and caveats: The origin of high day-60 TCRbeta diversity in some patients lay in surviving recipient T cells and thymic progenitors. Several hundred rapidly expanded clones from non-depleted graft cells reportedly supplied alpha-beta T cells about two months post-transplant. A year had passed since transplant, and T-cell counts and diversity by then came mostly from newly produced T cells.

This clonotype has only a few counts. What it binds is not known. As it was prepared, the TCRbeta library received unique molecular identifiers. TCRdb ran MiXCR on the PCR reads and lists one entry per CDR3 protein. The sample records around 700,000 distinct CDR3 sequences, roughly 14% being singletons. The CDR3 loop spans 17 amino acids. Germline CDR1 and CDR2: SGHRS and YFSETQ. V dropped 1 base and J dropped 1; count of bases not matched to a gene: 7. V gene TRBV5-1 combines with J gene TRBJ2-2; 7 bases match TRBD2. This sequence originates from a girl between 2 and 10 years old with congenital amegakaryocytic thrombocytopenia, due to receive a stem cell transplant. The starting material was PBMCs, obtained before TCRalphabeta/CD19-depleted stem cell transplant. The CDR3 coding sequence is TGCGCCAGCAGCTTGTTACAAGAGCGGGGGAACACCGGGGAGCTGTTTTTT. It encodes CASSLLQERGNTGELFF.